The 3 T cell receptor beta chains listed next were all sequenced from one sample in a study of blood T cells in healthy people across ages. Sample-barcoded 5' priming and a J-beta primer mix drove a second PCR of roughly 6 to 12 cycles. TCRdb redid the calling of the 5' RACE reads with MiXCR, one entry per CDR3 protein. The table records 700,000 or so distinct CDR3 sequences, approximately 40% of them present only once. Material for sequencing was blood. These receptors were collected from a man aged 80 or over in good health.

In DNA, the CDR3 is TGCAGTGCCAGAAGGCCCGGGGCGAACACTGAAGCTTTCTTT. The encoded protein is CSARRPGANTEAFF. This sequence joins TRBV20-1 and TRBJ1-1, with D perhaps TRBD1 (5 bases). V shed 6 bases and J shed 1 base, with 15 bases lying between them. CDR3 length: 14 residues. The germline gives CDR1 DFQATT, CDR2 SNEGSKA (reference sequence).

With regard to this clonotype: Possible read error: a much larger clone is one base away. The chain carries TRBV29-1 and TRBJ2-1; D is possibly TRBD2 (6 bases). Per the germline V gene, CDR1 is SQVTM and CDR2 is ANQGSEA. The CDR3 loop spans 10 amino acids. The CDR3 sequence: CRVDNGSRFF. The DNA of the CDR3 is TGCCGCGTTGATAACGGGAGTAGGTTCTTC.

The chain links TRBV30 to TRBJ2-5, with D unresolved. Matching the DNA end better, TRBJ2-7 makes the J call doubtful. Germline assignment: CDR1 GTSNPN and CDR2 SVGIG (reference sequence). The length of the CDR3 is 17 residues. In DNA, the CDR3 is TGTGCCTGGAGTGTACGTTTCATGGGAAATCGTTTCGACGAGCAGTACTTC. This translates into CAWSVRFMGNRFDEQYF.